The T cell receptor beta chain described here comes from a study of regulatory T cells in long-lasting Graves disease. CDR3 length: 16 amino acids. Trimming took 2 bases from V and 5 from J, leaving 21 bases between them. In germline, CDR1 is GTSNPN, CDR2 SVGIG (reference sequence). Libraries of TCR beta came from iRepertoire HTBI primers plus Arm-PCR of CDR3 regions. TCRdb recomputed calls from the multiplex PCR reads with MiXCR, one row per CDR3 protein. Of hundreds of thousands of distinct CDR3 sequences listed, about 17% are singletons. Noted time point: newly diagnosed GD, antithyroid drugs for less than 3 months. PBMC-derived RNA was used for the TCR library. These data also featured in a second study, about T cells in Graves' hyperthyroidism and ophthalmopathy. That paper states: Patients between 18 and 65 years old had hyperthyroidism, newly diagnosed and lasting under 2 months.

This receptor was obtained from a woman aged 30 to 39 with Graves disease. The chain combines TRBV30 with TRBJ2-5; a possible D gene is TRBD2 (5 bases). Sequences were derived from peripheral blood mononuclear cells (PBMCs), sampled at new diagnosis, from a patient treated with antithyroid drugs. The CDR3 spells CAWSPVEGDLKETQYF. DNA of the CDR3: TGTGCCTGGAGTCCGGTCGAGGGAGACCTCAAGGAGACCCAGTACTTC.